A single sample gave rise to the 9 T cell receptor beta chains below, sequenced in a study of shared clonotypes between healthy human individuals. Assay used: immunoSEQ multiplex PCR; TCRdb lists only in-frame clones, some missing. The table lists over 700,000 clones, over 55% of them singletons. The material sequenced was memory CD4+ T cells sorted from blood. The sample's subset: CD45RA-negative fraction. These receptors all stem from a woman in her twenties or thirties in good health.

The rearrangement joins TRBV29-1 to TRBJ1-3; no firm D call. V was pared by 2 bases and J by 3 bases, with 11 bases between. CDR3 length: 14 amino acids. Germline-derived CDR1 and CDR2 are SQVTM and ANQGSEA. The CDR3 loop reads CSVEPIVGGNTIYF. The CDR3 DNA is TGCAGCGTTGAACCTATCGTGGGTGGAAACACCATATATTTT.

Regarding this clone: Within the sample, other DNA sequences also encode this same CDR3. The chain employs TRBV11-3 and TRBJ2-3; tentatively, D is TRBD1 or TRBD2 (5 bases each). The length of the CDR3 is 15 residues. CDR1 SGHNT and CDR2 YENEEA come from the germline V gene. Trimming removed 1 base from V and 2 bases from J, with 10 bases in between. The CDR3 DNA reads as TGTGCCAGCAGCTTAGGCGAAGGGACCACAGATACGCAGTATTTT. This sequence encodes CASSLGEGTTDTQYF. The full variable domain, with the rest looked up from reference TRBV11-3 and TRBJ2-3, is EAGVVQSPRYKIIEKKQPVAFWCNPISGHNTLYWYLQNLGQGPELLIRYENEEAVDDSQLPKDRFSAERLKGVDSTLKIQPAELGDSAVYLCASSLGEGTTDTQYFGPGTRLTVL.

This clone was found a few times. The chain carries TRBV28 and TRBJ2-7; 10 bases are shared with TRBD1. The CDR3 is made up of 15 amino acids. CDR1 is MDHEN and CDR2 is SYDVKM in the germline V gene. V was clipped by 3 bases and J by 6 bases; unmatched bases: 8. The CDR3 DNA sequence: TGTGCCAGCAGTTTCTCGGGACAGGGGTCTGGCGAGCAGTACTTC. Encoded protein: CASSFSGQGSGEQYF.

This chain joins TRBV5-1 and TRBJ1-1; D perhaps matches TRBD1 (6 bases). This CDR3 region has 16 residues. The germline V gene has CDR1 SGHRS and CDR2 YFSETQ. V lost 6 bases and J lost 1, with 19 bases in between. The CDR3 reads CASTSIPGTPNTEAFF. DNA of the CDR3: TGCGCCAGCACTAGTATCCCCGGGACACCGAACACTGAAGCTTTCTTT.

As for this clone: The sample carries other DNA sequences with the same CDR3. This chain links TRBV18 with TRBJ1-4; TRBD1 matches 12 bases. This CDR3 contains 15 residues. The V segment lost 6 bases and the J segment 6 bases; nucleotides outside the gene matches: 5. Germline V CDR1 and CDR2: KGHSH, LQKENI. As DNA, the CDR3 is TGTGCCAGCTCCCCCCGGGACAGGGGGCATGAAAAACTGTTTTTT. Protein product: CASSPRDRGHEKLFF.

The chain couples TRBV5-1 to TRBJ1-1; possibly TRBD1 for D (5 bases). The CDR3 contains 14 residues. V lost 4 bases and J lost 1, with 11 bases in between. The germline gives CDR1 SGHRS, CDR2 YFSETQ. The CDR3 nucleotides are TGCGCCAGCAGCGCCTACAGGAAGAACACTGAAGCTTTCTTT. It is translated as CASSAYRKNTEAFF. Using reference TRBV5-1 and TRBJ1-1 for the parts outside the CDR3, the full variable domain is KAGVTQTPRYLIKTRGQQVTLSCSPISGHRSVSWYQQTPGQGLQFLFEYFSETQRNKGNFPGRFSGRQFSNSRSEMNVSTLELGDSALYLCASSAYRKNTEAFFGQGTRLTVV.

The chain joins TRBV5-1 to TRBJ2-3; D gene unclear. CDR1 is SGHRS, CDR2 YFSETQ, per germline. The germline V and J ends were trimmed by 4 bases and 0 bases, with 18 bases remaining between them. This CDR3 spans 17 amino acids. The CDR3 region has the DNA TGCGCCAGCAGCCCCGCGGCACCCCTACTTAGCACAGATACGCAGTATTTT. Its translation: CASSPAAPLLSTDTQYF.

V gene TRBV19 combines with J gene TRBJ2-7; either TRBD1 or TRBD2 may supply D (5 bases each). The V gene's germline CDR1 is LNHDA and CDR2 SQIVND (reference sequence). The CDR3 sequence is 12 residues long. V dropped 7 bases and J dropped 12 bases, with 19 bases sitting between them. This chain's CDR3 is CASKGTRGVPYF. The CDR3 bases are TGTGCCAGTAAGGGAACCCGAGGGGTCCCGTACTTC.

The chain couples TRBV7-2 to TRBJ1-5, with TRBD1 matching 11 bases. Germline lookup yields CDR1 SGHTA and CDR2 FQGNSA. This CDR3 is 15 amino acids long. The V segment lost 1 base and the J segment 6 bases; nucleotides outside the gene matches: 2. The CDR3, as DNA: TGTGCCAGCAGCTTAGTGGGGACAGGGGGTCAGCCCCAGCATTTT. It is translated as CASSLVGTGGQPQHF.